This entry lists 19 T cell receptor beta chains sequenced from one sample in a study of T-cell memory formation after mild COVID-19. TCRdb passed the 5' RACE reads through MiXCR, listing each CDR3 protein once. Of some 62,000 distinct CDR3 sequences in the sample, 9.3% are singletons; the top ten hold 1.1%. The sequencing input was PBMCs or a T cell subset sorted from them (not recorded which). These receptors were taken from a man aged 18 to 29 who had mild COVID-19 (a few samples of this study predate the infection). Cell type and time point are not known.

V is TRBV7-2 and J is TRBJ1-6; no reliable D call. The CDR3 is 15 amino acids. Per the germline V gene, CDR1 is SGHTA and CDR2 is FQGNSA. V lost 3 bases to trimming and J lost 6 bases, with 12 bases between them. This CDR3 is CASSLVWQTNSPLHF. DNA for the CDR3: TGTGCCAGCAGCTTGGTATGGCAGACTAATTCACCCCTCCACTTT.

This clonotype appeared a few times. The chain links TRBV5-1 to TRBJ1-4, with TRBD1 matching 9 bases. This CDR3 spans 15 amino acids. The V and J ends lost 4 bases and 8 bases, in that order; junction bases with no gene match: 9. Per the germline V gene, CDR1 is SGHRS and CDR2 is YFSETQ. CDR3 sequence: CASSDTQGAGEKLFF. The CDR3 DNA is TGCGCCAGCAGCGATACACAGGGGGCAGGAGAAAAACTGTTTTTT.

This clonotype has a handful of counts. The chain links TRBV7-2 to TRBJ2-2, with D unresolved. CDR1 and CDR2 from the germline V gene are SGHTA and FQGNSA. Trimming shortened V by 6 bases and J by 6 bases, and 14 bases separated the two germline ends. This CDR3 region has 14 residues. CDR3 sequence: CASRYTADAGELFF. CDR3 DNA: TGTGCCAGCAGATACACCGCTGATGCCGGGGAGCTGTTTTTT.

The genes are TRBV27 and TRBJ2-5; 8 nucleotides line up with TRBD2. Trimming removed 2 bases from V and 5 bases from J; junction bases left unmatched: 7. The CDR3 is 15 residues long. Germline values: CDR1 MNHEY, CDR2 SMNVEV (reference sequence). The CDR3 sequence: CASSLGGGRGETQYF. The CDR3, as DNA: TGTGCCAGCAGTTTAGGCGGGGGGCGGGGGGAGACCCAGTACTTC.

CDR3 protein: CASSWIQGETEAFF. The CDR3 region has the DNA TGCGCCAGCAGCTGGATACAGGGGGAGACTGAAGCTTTCTTT. The genes are TRBV5-1 and TRBJ1-1; the match to TRBD1 covers 8 bases. Losses at the gene ends were 3 bases for V and 5 bases for J; bases not matched to a gene: 6. The CDR3 spans 14 residues. Germline CDR1 SGHRS, CDR2 YFSETQ.

This clonotype was seen only a few times. The rearrangement uses TRBV7-9 and TRBJ2-1; TRBD2 matches at 11 bases. CDR3 size: 16 residues. Germline CDR1 reads SEHNR; CDR2 reads FQNEAQ (reference sequence). With V trimmed by 5 bases and J by 4 bases, 7 bases remained unmatched. CDR3 in amino acids: CASSATSGGYYNEQFF. CDR3 nucleotide sequence: TGTGCCAGCAGCGCAACTAGCGGGGGCTATTACAATGAGCAGTTCTTC.

The chain joins TRBV9 to TRBJ2-3; D perhaps matches TRBD2 (5 bases). The CDR3 is 15 residues long. The germline V gene encodes CDR1 SGDLS and CDR2 YYNGEE. V was trimmed by 5 bases and J by 8 bases, leaving 21 bases between them. This CDR3 reads CASSEVATSWGTQYF. In DNA, the CDR3 is TGTGCCAGCAGTGAAGTAGCGACTTCTTGGGGTACGCAGTATTTT.

A few counts support this clonotype. The rearrangement joins TRBV7-2 to TRBJ1-4; weak D call: TRBD1 (6 bases). Germline V CDR1 and CDR2: SGHTA, FQGNSA. The CDR3 has 15 amino acids. V was cut by 5 bases and J by 7 bases, with 17 bases left in between. The CDR3 reads CASSPGAGKGEKLFF. The CDR3, as DNA: TGTGCCAGCAGCCCAGGGGCAGGGAAAGGTGAAAAACTGTTTTTT. Looking up the rest from reference TRBV7-2 and TRBJ1-4 gives the full variable domain: GAGVSQSPSNKVTEKGKDVELRCDPISGHTALYWYRQSLGQGLEFLIYFQGNSAPDKSGLPSDRFSAERTGGSVSTLTIQRTQQEDSAVYLCASSPGAGKGEKLFFGSGTQLSVL.

This chain uses TRBV2 with TRBJ2-5, with TRBD1 as a possible D gene (5 bases). The CDR3 is 15 residues long. Germline V gives CDR1 SNHLY, CDR2 FYNNEI. V was trimmed by 2 bases and J by 4 bases, leaving 14 bases between them. In nucleotides, the CDR3 is TGTGCCAGCAGTGAACAGGGTTGGAAGGGAGAGACCCAGTACTTC. It specifies CASSEQGWKGETQYF.

This clonotype appeared a few times. The chain links TRBV7-2 to TRBJ2-3; D assignment may be TRBD1 or TRBD2 (5 bases each). There are 15 residues in the CDR3. Trimming removed 7 bases at V and 5 bases at J, with 19 bases between. Germline lookup yields CDR1 SGHTA and CDR2 FQGNSA. Here the CDR3 reads CASNLASGPVDTQYF. The CDR3 DNA follows: TGTGCCAGCAATTTAGCGTCGGGGCCAGTAGATACGCAGTATTTT.

This chain's CDR3 is CSVEARGRNTEAFF. The CDR3, as DNA: TGCAGCGTTGAAGCGAGGGGGCGTAACACTGAAGCTTTCTTT. The chain employs TRBV29-1 and TRBJ1-1, with 7 positions matching TRBD1. Germline V CDR1 and CDR2: SQVTM, ANQGSEA. The J segment lost 2 bases and the V segment lost 1 base, leaving 4 bases of the junction unmatched. CDR3 length: 14 amino acids.

V and J are TRBV14 and TRBJ2-7; either TRBD1 or TRBD2 may fit D (5 bases each). CDR1 SGHDN and CDR2 FVKESK come from the germline V gene. V was cut by 1 base and J by 6 bases, with 13 bases left in between. The CDR3 loop spans 14 amino acids. As DNA, the CDR3 is TGTGCCAGCAGCCAAGGTCTGGGGGTAGGCGAGCAGTACTTC. Residues: CASSQGLGVGEQYF.

The chain is built from TRBV20-1 and TRBJ1-1; the D is unclear. V was shortened by 1 base and J by 0 bases, with 6 bases between the two germline ends. The CDR3 extends over 13 amino acids. Germline CDR1 reads DFQATT; CDR2 reads SNEGSKA (reference sequence). The CDR3 DNA follows: TGCAGTGCTAGAGGGTACATGAACACTGAAGCTTTCTTT. Amino acid sequence: CSARGYMNTEAFF.

The sample holds a few counts of this clonotype. V gene TRBV4-2 combines with J gene TRBJ1-2, with 7 bases fitting TRBD1. With V trimmed by 0 bases and J by 8 bases, 9 bases remained unmatched. Per the germline V gene, CDR1 is LGHNA and CDR2 is YNFKEQ. The CDR3 is 15 residues long. The CDR3: CASSQDGDRVGGYTF. As DNA, the CDR3 is TGTGCCAGCAGCCAAGACGGTGACAGGGTGGGCGGCTACACCTTC.

This clonotype has at least ten counts. The chain couples TRBV20-1 to TRBJ2-3; unclear D gene. Germline-derived CDR1 and CDR2 are DFQATT and SNEGSKA (reference sequence). This CDR3 is built from 15 residues. V lost 0 bases and J lost 2, with 12 bases in between. Here the CDR3 DNA reads TGCAGTGCTAGAGAAGTCCTTAAGATCACAGATACGCAGTATTTT. Translation: CSAREVLKITDTQYF.

This clonotype was recorded a few times. This chain uses TRBV20-1 with TRBJ2-2; no reliable D call. The CDR3 loop spans 14 amino acids. The V end was cut by 2 bases, the J end by 0 bases, with 7 bases between. From germline, CDR1 is DFQATT and CDR2 SNEGSKA (reference sequence). Written as DNA, the CDR3 is TGCAGTGCTAGATTTGCTGCGAACACCGGGGAGCTGTTTTTT. Encoded protein: CSARFAANTGELFF.

Ten or more counts support this clonotype. The chain couples TRBV5-1 to TRBJ2-5; D not resolved. The germline V gene encodes CDR1 SGHRS and CDR2 YFSETQ. V lost 1 base, J lost 5 bases, and 9 bases lay in between. CDR3 length: 13 residues. The CDR3 coding sequence is TGCGCCAGCAGCTTGTCGGTCTGGGAGACCCAGTACTTC. Amino acid sequence: CASSLSVWETQYF. Full variable domain (rest looked up from reference TRBV5-1 and TRBJ2-5): KAGVTQTPRYLIKTRGQQVTLSCSPISGHRSVSWYQQTPGQGLQFLFEYFSETQRNKGNFPGRFSGRQFSNSRSEMNVSTLELGDSALYLCASSLSVWETQYFGPGTRLLVL.

This clonotype was detected a few times. The chain carries TRBV10-3 and TRBJ1-2, with D perhaps matching TRBD1 (5 bases). This CDR3 is 16 amino acids long. Trimming removed 3 bases at V and 0 bases at J, with 14 bases between. The germline CDR1 and CDR2 sequences are ENHRY and SYGVKD. The CDR3, as DNA: TGTGCCATCAGTGAACCGGGGGGAAGAGCTAACTATGGCTACACCTTC. Protein sequence: CAISEPGGRANYGYTF.

This clonotype was detected a few times. The chain employs TRBV5-1 and TRBJ1-2; D unresolved. Trimming cost V 2 bases and J 1 base, with 15 bases left between them. The CDR3 has 16 amino acids. In germline, CDR1 is SGHRS, CDR2 YFSETQ. The CDR3 is CASSFQAQTDNYGYTF. In nucleotides, the CDR3 is TGCGCCAGCAGCTTCCAGGCCCAGACGGATAACTATGGCTACACCTTC.